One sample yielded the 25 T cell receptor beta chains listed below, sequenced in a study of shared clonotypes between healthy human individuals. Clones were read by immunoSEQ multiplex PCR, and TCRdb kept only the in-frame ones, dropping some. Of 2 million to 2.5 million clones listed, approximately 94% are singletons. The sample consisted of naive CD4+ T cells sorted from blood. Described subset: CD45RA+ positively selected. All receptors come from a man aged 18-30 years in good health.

CDR3 in amino acids: CAGEREAKISTDTQYF. CDR3 nucleotides: TGTGCGGGGGAACGGGAGGCAAAAATTAGCACAGATACGCAGTATTTT. This chain connects TRBV2 to TRBJ2-3, with 7 bases aligning to TRBD2. The CDR3 consists of 16 residues. Germline CDR1 SNHLY, CDR2 FYNNEI.

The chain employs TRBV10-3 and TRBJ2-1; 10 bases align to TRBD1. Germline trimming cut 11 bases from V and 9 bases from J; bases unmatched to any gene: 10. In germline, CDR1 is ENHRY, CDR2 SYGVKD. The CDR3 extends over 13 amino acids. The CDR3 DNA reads TGTGCCCTCTGTCGGGACAGGGGCAGTGAGCAGTTCTTC. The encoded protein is CALCRDRGSEQFF.

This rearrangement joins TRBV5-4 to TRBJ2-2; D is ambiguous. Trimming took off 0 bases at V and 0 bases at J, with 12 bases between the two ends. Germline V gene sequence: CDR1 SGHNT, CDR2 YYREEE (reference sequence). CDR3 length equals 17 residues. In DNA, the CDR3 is TGTGCCAGCAGCTTGGCCGGTCTCTCCGCGAACACCGGGGAGCTGTTTTTT. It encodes CASSLAGLSANTGELFF.

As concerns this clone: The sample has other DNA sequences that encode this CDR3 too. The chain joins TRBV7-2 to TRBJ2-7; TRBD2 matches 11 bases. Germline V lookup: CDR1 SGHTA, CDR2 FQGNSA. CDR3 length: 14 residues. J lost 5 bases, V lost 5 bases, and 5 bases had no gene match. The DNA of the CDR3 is TGTGCCAGCAGCCGAACTAGCGGGAGAGACGAGCAGTACTTC. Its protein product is CASSRTSGRDEQYF.

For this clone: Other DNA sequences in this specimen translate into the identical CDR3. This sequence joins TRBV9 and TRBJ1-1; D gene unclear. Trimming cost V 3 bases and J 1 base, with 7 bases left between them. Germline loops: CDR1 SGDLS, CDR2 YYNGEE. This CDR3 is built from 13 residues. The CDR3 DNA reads TGTGCCAGCAGCGCCCTGGAGAACACTGAAGCTTTCTTT. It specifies CASSALENTEAFF.

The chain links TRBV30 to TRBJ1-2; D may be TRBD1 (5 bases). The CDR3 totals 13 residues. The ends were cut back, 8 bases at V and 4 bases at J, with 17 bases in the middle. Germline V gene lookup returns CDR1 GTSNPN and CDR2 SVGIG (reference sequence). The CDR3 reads CAGTSPVGYGYTF. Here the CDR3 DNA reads TGTGCCGGGACCTCCCCGGTGGGCTATGGCTACACCTTC.

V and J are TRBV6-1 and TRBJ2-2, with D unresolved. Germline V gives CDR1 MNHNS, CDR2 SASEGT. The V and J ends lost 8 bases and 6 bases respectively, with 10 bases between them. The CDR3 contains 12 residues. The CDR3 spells CASRSRAGELFF. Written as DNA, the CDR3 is TGTGCCAGCCGCTCCCGGGCCGGGGAGCTGTTTTTT.

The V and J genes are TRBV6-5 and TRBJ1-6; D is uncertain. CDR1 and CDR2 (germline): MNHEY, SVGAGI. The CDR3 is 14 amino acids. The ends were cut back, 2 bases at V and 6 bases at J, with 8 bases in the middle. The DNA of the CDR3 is TGTGCCAGCAGTTACGAGCAGTTTAATTCACCCCTCCACTTT. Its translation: CASSYEQFNSPLHF.

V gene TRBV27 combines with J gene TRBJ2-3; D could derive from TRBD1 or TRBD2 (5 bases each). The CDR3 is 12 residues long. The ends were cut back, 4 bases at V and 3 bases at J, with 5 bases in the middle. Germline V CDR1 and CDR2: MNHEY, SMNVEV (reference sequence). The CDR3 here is CASSWGTDTQYF. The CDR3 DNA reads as TGTGCCAGCAGTTGGGGGACAGATACGCAGTATTTT.

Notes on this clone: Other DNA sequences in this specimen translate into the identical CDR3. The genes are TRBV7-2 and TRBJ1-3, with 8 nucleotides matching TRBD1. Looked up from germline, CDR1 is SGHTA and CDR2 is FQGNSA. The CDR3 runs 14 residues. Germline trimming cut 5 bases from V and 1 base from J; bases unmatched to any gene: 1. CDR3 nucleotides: TGTGCCAGCAGCCGACAGGGGTCTGGAAACACCATATATTTT. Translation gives CASSRQGSGNTIYF.

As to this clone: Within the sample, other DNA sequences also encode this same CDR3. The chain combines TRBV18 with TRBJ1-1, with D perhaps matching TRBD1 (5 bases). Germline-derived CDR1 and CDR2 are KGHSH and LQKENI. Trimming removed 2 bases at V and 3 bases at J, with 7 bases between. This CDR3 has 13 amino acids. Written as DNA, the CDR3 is TGTGCCAGCTCACCAATCAGGGACACTGAAGCTTTCTTT. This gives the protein CASSPIRDTEAFF.

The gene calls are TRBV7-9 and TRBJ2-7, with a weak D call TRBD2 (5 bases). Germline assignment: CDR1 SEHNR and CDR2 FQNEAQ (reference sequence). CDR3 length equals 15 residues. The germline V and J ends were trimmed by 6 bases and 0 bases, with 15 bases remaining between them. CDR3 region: CASSPGRGPSYEQYF. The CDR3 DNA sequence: TGTGCCAGCAGTCCTGGACGGGGTCCCTCCTACGAGCAGTACTTC.

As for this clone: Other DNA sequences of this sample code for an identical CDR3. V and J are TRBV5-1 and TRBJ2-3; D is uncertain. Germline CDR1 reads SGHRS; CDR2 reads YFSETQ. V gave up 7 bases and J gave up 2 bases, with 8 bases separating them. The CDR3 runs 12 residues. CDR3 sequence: CASSSLTDTQYF. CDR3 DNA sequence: TGCGCCAGCTCCAGTCTCACAGATACGCAGTATTTT. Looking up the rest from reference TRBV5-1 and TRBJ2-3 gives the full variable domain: KAGVTQTPRYLIKTRGQQVTLSCSPISGHRSVSWYQQTPGQGLQFLFEYFSETQRNKGNFPGRFSGRQFSNSRSEMNVSTLELGDSALYLCASSSLTDTQYFGPGTRLTVL.

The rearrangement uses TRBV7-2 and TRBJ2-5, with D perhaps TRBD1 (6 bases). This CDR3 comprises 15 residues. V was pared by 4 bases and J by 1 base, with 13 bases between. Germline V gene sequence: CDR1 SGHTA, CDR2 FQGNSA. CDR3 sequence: CASSSGTPVQETQYF. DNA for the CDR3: TGTGCCAGCAGCTCCGGGACACCAGTCCAAGAGACCCAGTACTTC.

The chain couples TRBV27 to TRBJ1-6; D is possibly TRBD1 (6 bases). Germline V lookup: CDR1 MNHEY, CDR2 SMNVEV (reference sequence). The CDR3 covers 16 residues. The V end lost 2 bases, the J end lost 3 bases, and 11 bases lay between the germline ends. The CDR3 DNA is TGTGCCAGCAGTTTACTCGGGGGCTACTATAATTCACCCCTCCACTTT. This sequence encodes CASSLLGGYYNSPLHF.

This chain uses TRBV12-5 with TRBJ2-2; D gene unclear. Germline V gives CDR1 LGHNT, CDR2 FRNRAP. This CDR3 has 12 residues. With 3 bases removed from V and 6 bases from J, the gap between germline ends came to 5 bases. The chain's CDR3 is CASGFPSGELFF. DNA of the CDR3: TGTGCTAGTGGTTTCCCGTCCGGGGAGCTGTTTTTT.

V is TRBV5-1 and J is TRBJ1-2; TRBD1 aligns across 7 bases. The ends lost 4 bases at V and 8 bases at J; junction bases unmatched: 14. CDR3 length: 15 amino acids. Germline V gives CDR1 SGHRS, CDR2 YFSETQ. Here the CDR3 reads CASSMAGTALGGYTF. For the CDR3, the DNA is TGCGCCAGCAGCATGGCCGGGACAGCCCTGGGCGGCTACACCTTC.

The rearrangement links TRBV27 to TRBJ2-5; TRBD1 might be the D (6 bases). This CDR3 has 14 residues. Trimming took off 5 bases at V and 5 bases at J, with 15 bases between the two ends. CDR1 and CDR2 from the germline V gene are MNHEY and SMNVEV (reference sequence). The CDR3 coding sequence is TGTGCCAGCAGTCCGATGCCCCAGGGGGAGACCCAGTACTTC. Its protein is CASSPMPQGETQYF.

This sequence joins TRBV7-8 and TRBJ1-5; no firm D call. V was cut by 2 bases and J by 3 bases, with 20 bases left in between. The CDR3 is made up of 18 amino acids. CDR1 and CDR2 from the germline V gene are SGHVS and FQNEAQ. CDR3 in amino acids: CASSLMPRASRDNQPQHF. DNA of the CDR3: TGTGCCAGCAGCTTAATGCCTCGGGCCTCACGAGACAATCAGCCCCAGCATTTT.

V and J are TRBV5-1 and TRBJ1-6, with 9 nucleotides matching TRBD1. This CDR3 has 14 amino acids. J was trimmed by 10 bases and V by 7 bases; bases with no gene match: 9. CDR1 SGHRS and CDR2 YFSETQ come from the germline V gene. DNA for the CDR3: TGCGCCAGCTCGCCGGGACAGGGAAAATCACCCCTCCACTTT. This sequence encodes CASSPGQGKSPLHF.

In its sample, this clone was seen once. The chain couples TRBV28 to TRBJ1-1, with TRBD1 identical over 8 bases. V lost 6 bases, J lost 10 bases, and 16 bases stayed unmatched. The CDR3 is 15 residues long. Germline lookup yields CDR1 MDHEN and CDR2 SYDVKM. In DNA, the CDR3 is TGTGCCAGCAGCATAGCGCAGGGGGCAAATCCTGGAGCTTTCTTT. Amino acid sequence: CASSIAQGANPGAFF.

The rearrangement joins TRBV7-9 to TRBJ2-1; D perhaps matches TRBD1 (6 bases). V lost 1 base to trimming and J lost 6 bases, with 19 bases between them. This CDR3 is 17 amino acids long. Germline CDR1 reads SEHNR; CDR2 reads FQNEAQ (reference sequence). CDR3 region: CASSLEVNGQRFNEQFF. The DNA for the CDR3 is TGTGCCAGCAGCTTAGAGGTCAACGGACAGAGATTCAATGAGCAGTTCTTC.

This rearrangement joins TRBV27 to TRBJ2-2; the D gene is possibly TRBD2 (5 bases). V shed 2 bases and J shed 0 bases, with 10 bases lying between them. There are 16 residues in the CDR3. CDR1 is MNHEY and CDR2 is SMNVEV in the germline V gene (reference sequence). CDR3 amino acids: CASSLTRETNTGELFF. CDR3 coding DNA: TGTGCCAGCAGTTTAACCCGGGAAACGAACACCGGGGAGCTGTTTTTT.

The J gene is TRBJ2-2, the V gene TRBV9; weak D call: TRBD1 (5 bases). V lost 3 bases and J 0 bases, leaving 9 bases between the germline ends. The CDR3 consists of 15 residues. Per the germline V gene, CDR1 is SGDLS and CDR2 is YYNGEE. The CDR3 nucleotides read TGTGCCAGCAGCGGGGGCCAAGCGAACACCGGGGAGCTGTTTTTT. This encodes CASSGGQANTGELFF.

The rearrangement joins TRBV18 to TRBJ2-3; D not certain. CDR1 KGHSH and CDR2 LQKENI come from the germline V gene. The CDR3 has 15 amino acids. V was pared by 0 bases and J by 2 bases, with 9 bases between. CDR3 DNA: TGTGCCAGCTCACCACCAGGGTCCTACACAGATACGCAGTATTTT. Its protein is CASSPPGSYTDTQYF.